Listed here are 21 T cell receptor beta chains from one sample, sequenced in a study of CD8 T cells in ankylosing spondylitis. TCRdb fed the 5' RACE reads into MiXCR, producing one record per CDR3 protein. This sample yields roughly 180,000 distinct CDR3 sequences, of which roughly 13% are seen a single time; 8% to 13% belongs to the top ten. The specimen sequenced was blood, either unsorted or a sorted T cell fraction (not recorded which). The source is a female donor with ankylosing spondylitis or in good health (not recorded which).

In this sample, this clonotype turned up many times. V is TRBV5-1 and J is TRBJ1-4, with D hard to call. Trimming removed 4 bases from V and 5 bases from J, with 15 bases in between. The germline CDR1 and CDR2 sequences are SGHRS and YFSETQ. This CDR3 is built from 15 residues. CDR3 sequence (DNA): TGCGCCAGCAGCCCCATCAACGGGGTCAATGAAAAACTGTTTTTT. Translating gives CASSPINGVNEKLFF.

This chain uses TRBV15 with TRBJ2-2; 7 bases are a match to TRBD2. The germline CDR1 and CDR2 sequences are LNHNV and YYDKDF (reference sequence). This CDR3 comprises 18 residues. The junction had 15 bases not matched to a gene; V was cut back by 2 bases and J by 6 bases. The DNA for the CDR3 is TGTGCCACCAGCAGACCCCCTTCTGGCGGGAGTTTCTCCGGGGAGCTGTTTTTT. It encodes CATSRPPSGGSFSGELFF.

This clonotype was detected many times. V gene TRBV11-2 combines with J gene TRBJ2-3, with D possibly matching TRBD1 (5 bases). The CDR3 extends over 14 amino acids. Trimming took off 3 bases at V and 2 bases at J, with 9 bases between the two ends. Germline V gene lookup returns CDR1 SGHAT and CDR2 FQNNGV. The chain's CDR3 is CASSFQGATDTQYF. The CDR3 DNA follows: TGTGCCAGCAGCTTTCAGGGTGCCACAGATACGCAGTATTTT.

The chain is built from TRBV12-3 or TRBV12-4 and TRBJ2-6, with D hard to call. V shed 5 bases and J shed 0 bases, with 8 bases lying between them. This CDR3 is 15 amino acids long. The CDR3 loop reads CASSRESSGANVLTF. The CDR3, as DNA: TGTGCCAGCAGTAGAGAAAGCTCTGGGGCCAACGTCCTGACTTTC.

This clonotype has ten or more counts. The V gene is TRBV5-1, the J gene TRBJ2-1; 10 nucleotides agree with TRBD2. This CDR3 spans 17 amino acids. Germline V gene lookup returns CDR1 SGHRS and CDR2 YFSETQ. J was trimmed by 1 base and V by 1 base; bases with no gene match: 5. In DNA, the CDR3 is TGCGCCAGCAGCTTGATACTAGCGGGACTTTCCTACAATGAGCAGTTCTTC. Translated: CASSLILAGLSYNEQFF.

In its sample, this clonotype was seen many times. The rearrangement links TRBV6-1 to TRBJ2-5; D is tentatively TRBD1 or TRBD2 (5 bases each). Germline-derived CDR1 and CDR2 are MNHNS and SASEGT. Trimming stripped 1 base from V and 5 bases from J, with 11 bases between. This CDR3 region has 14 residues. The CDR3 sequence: CASSEVRGDETQYF. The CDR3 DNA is TGTGCCAGCAGTGAAGTGAGGGGTGATGAGACCCAGTACTTC.

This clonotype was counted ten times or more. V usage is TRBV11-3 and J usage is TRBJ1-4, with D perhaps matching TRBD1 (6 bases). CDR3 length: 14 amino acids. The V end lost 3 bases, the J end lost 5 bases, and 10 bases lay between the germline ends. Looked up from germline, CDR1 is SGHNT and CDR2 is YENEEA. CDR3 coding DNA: TGTGCCAGCAGCTTGGACAGCGAAAATGAAAAACTGTTTTTT. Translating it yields CASSLDSENEKLFF.

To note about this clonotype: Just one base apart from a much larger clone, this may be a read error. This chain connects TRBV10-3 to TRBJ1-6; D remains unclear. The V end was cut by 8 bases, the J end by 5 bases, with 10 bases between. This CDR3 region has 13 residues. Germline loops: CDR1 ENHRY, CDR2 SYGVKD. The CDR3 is CAIPASNNSPLHF. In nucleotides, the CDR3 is TGTGCCATCCCGGCCAGCAATAATTCACCCCTCCACTTT.

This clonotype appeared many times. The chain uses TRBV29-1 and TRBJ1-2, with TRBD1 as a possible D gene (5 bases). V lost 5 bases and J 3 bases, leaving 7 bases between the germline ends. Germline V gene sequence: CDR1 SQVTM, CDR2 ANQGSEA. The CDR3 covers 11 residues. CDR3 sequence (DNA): TGCAGCGTTTGGGGGGACTATGGCTACACCTTC. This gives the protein CSVWGDYGYTF. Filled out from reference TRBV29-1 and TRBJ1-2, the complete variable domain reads SAVISQKPSRDICQRGTSLTIQCQVDSQVTMMFWYRQQPGQSLTLIATANQGSEATYESGFVIDKFPISRPNLTFSTLTVSNMSPEDSSIYLCSVWGDYGYTFGSGTRLTVV.

The CDR3 sequence is CASSQVVLTGEQFF. CDR3 in DNA: TGCGCCAGCAGCCAAGTGGTGTTGACGGGTGAGCAGTTCTTC. The chain is built from TRBV4-3 and TRBJ2-1, with no clear D. The germline V and J ends were trimmed by 1 base and 9 bases, with 13 bases remaining between them. CDR3 size: 14 residues. Looked up from germline, CDR1 is LGHNA and CDR2 is YSLEER.

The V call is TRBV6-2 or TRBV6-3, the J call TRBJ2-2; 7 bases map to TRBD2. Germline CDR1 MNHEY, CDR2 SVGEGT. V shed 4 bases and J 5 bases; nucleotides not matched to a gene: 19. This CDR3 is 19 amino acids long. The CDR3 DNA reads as TGTGCCAGCAGTTCCCCGTGGGACTACCAAGGAGTACGGACCGGGGAGCTGTTTTTT. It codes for CASSSPWDYQGVRTGELFF.

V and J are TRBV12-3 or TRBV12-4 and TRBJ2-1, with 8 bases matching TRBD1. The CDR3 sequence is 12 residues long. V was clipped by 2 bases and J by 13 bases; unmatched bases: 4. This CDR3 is CASSLSGGDQFF. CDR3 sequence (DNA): TGTGCCAGCAGTTTATCAGGGGGCGACCAGTTCTTC.

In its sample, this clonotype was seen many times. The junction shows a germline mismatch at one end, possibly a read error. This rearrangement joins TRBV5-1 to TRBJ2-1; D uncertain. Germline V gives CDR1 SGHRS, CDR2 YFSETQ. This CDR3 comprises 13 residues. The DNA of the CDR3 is TGTGCCAGCAGCCTCGATTCCTACAATGAGCAGTTCTTC. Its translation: CASSLDSYNEQFF.

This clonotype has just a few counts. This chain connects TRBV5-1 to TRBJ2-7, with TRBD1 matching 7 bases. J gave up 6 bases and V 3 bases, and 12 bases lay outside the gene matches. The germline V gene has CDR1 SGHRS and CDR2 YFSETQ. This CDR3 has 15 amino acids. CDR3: CASSWDSPRSGEQYF. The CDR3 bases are TGCGCCAGCAGCTGGGACAGCCCTAGGAGTGGCGAGCAGTACTTC. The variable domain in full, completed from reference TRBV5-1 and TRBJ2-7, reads KAGVTQTPRYLIKTRGQQVTLSCSPISGHRSVSWYQQTPGQGLQFLFEYFSETQRNKGNFPGRFSGRQFSNSRSEMNVSTLELGDSALYLCASSWDSPRSGEQYFGPGTRLTVT.

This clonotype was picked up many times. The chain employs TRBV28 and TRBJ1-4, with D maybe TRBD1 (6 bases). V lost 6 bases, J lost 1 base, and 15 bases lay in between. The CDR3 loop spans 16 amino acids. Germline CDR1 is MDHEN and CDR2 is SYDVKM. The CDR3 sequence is CASRPKGGETNEKLFF. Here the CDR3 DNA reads TGTGCCAGCAGACCAAAAGGGGGGGAAACTAATGAAAAACTGTTTTTT.

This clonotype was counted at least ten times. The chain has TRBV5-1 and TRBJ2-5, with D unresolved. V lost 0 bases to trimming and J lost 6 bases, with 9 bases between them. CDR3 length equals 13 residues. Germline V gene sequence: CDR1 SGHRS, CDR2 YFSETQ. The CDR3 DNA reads TGCGCCAGCAGCTTGGAACCCTTCCAGACCCAGTACTTC. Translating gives CASSLEPFQTQYF.

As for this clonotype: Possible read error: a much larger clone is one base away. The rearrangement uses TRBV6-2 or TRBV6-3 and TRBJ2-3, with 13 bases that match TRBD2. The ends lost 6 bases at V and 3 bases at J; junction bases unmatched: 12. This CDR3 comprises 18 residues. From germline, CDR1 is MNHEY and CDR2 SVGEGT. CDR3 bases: TGTGCCAGCAGCCCCATTCCGGGACTAGCGGGAAATACAGATACGCAGTATTTT. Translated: CASSPIPGLAGNTDTQYF.

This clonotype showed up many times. CDR3 sequence: CASSPFLSPLHF. The CDR3 nucleotides read TGTGCCAGCAGTCCCTTCCTTTCACCCCTCCACTTT. The genes are TRBV27 and TRBJ1-6, with D unclear. This CDR3 comprises 12 residues. V was shortened by 5 bases and J by 9 bases, with 8 bases between the two germline ends. Looked up from germline, CDR1 is MNHEY and CDR2 is SMNVEV (reference sequence).

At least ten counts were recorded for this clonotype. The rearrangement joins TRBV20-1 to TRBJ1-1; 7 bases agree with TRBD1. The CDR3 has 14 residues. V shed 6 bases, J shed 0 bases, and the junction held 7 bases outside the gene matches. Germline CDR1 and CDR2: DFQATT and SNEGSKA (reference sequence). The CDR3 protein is CSAPPGTVNTEAFF. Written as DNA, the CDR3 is TGCAGTGCCCCTCCCGGGACAGTGAACACTGAAGCTTTCTTT.

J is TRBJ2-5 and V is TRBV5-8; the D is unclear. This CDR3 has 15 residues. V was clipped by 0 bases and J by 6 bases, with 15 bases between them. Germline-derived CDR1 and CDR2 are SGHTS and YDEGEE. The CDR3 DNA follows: TGTGCCAGCAGCTTGGGGCAGACCGCCTCTCAGACCCAGTACTTC. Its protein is CASSLGQTASQTQYF. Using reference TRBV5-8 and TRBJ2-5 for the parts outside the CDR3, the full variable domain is EAGVTQSPTHLIKTRGQQATLRCSPISGHTSVYWYQQALGLGLQFLLWYDEGEERNRGNFPPRFSGRQFPNYSSELNVNALELEDSALYLCASSLGQTASQTQYFGPGTRLLVL.

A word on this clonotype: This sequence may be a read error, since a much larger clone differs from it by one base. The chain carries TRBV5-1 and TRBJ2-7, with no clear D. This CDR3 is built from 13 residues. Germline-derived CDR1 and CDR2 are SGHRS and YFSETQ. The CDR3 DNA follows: TGCACCAGCAGCTTTAGTCCCGAATACGAGCAGTACTTC. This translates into CTSSFSPEYEQYF. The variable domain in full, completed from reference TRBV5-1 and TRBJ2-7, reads KAGVTQTPRYLIKTRGQQVTLSCSPISGHRSVSWYQQTPGQGLQFLFEYFSETQRNKGNFPGRFSGRQFSNSRSEMNVSTLELGDSALYLCTSSFSPEYEQYFGPGTRLTVT.